A selection of T cell receptor beta chains follows, all from one sample in a study of blood T cells in healthy people across ages. From the 5' RACE reads, TCRdb called clonotypes with MiXCR, one entry per CDR3 protein. The data contain 1.5 million or so distinct CDR3 sequences, 35% to 45% of them singletons. Material: blood. Source of these receptors: a woman aged 18 to 35 in good health. Both conserved end residues are part of each CDR3. Each record gives: CDR3 DNA, CDR3 protein, clone size, J gene, D gene, V gene. D genes are given only for firm matches. Clone size is stated in some rows and not others, as once, few, many or a class when expanded.

TGTGCCAGCAGTTGGGGACAGAGCACAGATACGCAGTATTTT CASSWGQSTDTQYF - TRBJ2-3 TRBD1 TRBV27
TGTGCCAGCAGCCGGTTAGCGGGAAATCGCTACAAGCAGTACTTC CASSRLAGNRYKQYF - TRBJ2-7 TRBD2 TRBV9
TGTGCCAGCAGCAGGACTTCTGGAAACACCATATATTTT CASSRTSGNTIYF - TRBJ1-3 - TRBV28
TGCGCCAGCAGCCAAGACGGACAGGGAGGAAACACCATATATTTT CASSQDGQGGNTIYF few TRBJ1-3 TRBD1 TRBV4-3
TGCAGTGCTCAAACTAGCGGGCCCACAGATACGCAGTATTTT CSAQTSGPTDTQYF - TRBJ2-3 TRBD2 TRBV20-1
TGTGCCAGCAGCAATAGTGTGTGGGAGACCCAGTACTTC CASSNSVWETQYF - TRBJ2-5 - TRBV7-2
TGCGCCAGCAGCCACACCGGGACCAGGGGCAATGAGCAGTTCTTC CASSHTGTRGNEQFF - TRBJ2-1 - TRBV4-3
TGTGCCAGCAGGGCGGGACAGGGGGCAAACTATGGCTGCACCTTC CASRAGQGANYGCTF - TRBJ1-2 TRBD1 TRBV2
TGTGCCATCAGTGAGTCGGGGACTAGCGGGGGCTCCTACAATGAGCAGTACTTC CAISESGTSGGSYNEQYF - TRBJ2-7 TRBD2 TRBV10-3
TGTGCCAGCAGCCGAATTGGACCCCCACGGGACAATGAGCAGTTCTTC CASSRIGPPRDNEQFF - TRBJ2-1 - TRBV7-8
TGTGCCAGCAGCTTAGATTGGCGGGGGGTTTGGAATGAGCAGTTCTTC CASSLDWRGVWNEQFF - TRBJ2-1 TRBD2 TRBV7-2
TGTGCCAGCAGCCAACTGGAGGAAGAGACCCAGTACTTC CASSQLEEETQYF few TRBJ2-5 - TRBV7-9
TGTGCCAGCAGTTACCAAATAATCGGGGCTTTAAACTATGGCTACACCTTC CASSYQIIGALNYGYTF - TRBJ1-2 - TRBV6-5
TGTGCCAGCAGTCCAATACCAGAGACCCAGTACTTC CASSPIPETQYF few TRBJ2-5 - TRBV3-1